Reported below is one TCR beta chain. This entry belongs to a study of OX40 agonist ivuxolimab in advanced cancers. The table came from immunoSEQ multiplex PCR; TCRdb's copy has only in-frame clones and leaves some out. The table includes tens of thousands of clones, around 81% detected once. This CDR3 is 14 amino acids long. The germline V and J ends were trimmed by 0 bases and 4 bases, with 9 bases remaining between them. In germline, CDR1 is MDHEN, CDR2 SYDVKM. This chain links TRBV28 with TRBJ1-1, with D maybe TRBD1 (6 bases). Sequencing was performed on CD4+ or CD8+ T cells sorted from blood, taken in a trial of the OX40 agonist ivuxolimab. The sequence was obtained from an adult with an advanced solid tumor such as melanoma, head and neck, liver or kidney cancer. The CDR3, as DNA: TGTGCCAGCAGTTTATGGAGGGGGACCACTGAAGCTTTCTTT. As protein: CASSLWRGTTEAFF.